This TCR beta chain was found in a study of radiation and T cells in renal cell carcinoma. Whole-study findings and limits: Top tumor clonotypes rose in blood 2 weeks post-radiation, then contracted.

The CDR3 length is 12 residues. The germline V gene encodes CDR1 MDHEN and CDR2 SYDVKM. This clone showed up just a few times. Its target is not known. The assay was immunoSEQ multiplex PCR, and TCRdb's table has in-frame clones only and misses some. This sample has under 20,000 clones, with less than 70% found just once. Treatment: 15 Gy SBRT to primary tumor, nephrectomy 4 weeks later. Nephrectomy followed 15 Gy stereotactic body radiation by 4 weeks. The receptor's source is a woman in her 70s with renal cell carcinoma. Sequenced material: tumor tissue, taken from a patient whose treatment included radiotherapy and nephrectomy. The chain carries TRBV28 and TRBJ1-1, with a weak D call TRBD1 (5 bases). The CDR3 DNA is TGTGTCACGTGGGGGATGAACACTGAAGCTTTCTTT. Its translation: CVTWGMNTEAFF.